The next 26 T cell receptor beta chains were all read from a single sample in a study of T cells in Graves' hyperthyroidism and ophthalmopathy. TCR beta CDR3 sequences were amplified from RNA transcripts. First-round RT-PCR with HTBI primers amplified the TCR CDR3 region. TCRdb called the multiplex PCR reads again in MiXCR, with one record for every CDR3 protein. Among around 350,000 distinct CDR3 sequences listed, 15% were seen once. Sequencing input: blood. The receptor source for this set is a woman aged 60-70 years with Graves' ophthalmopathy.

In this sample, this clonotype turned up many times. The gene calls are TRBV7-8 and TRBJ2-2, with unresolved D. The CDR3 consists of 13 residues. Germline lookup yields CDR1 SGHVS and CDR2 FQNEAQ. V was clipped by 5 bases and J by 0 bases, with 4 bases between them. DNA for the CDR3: TGTGCCAGCAGCACCTCGAACACCGGGGAGCTGTTTTTT. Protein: CASSTSNTGELFF.

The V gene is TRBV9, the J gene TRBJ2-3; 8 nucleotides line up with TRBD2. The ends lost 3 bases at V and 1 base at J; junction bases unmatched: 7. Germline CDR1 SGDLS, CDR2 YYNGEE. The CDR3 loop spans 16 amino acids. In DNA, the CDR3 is TGTGCCAGCAGCGCAAGCGGGAGACGGGGCACAGATACGCAGTATTTT. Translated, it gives CASSASGRRGTDTQYF.

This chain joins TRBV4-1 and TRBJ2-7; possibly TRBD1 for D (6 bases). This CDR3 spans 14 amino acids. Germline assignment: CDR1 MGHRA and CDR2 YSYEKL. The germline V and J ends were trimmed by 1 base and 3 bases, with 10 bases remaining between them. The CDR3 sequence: CASSQGGGDYEQYF. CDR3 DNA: TGCGCCAGCAGCCAAGGAGGGGGAGACTACGAGCAGTACTTC.

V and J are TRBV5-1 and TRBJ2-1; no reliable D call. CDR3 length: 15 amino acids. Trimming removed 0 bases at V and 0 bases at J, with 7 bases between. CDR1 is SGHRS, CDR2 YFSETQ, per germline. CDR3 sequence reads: CASSLATVSYNEQFF. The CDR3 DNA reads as TGCGCCAGCAGCTTGGCGACCGTCTCCTACAATGAGCAGTTCTTC.

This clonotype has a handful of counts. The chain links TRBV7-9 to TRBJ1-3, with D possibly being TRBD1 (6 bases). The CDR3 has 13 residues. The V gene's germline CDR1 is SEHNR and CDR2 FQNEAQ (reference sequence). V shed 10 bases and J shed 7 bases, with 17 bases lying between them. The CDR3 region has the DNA TGTGCCACCCGAGAGGGGGGCGGGAACACCATATATTTT. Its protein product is CATREGGGNTIYF.

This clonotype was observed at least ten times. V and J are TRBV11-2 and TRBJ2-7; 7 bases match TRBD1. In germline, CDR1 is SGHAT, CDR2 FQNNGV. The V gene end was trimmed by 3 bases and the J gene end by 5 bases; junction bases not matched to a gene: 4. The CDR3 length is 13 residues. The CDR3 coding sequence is TGTGCCAGCAGCTTTTACAGGGGAGACGAGCAGTACTTC. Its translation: CASSFYRGDEQYF.

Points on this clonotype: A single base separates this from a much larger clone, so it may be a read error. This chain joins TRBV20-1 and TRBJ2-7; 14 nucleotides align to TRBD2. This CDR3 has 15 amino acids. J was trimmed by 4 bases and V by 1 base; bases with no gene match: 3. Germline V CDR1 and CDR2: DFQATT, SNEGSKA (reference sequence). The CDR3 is CSARVGTSGRYEQYF. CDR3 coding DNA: TGCAGTGCTAGAGTCGGGACTAGCGGGAGATACGAGCAGTACTTC.

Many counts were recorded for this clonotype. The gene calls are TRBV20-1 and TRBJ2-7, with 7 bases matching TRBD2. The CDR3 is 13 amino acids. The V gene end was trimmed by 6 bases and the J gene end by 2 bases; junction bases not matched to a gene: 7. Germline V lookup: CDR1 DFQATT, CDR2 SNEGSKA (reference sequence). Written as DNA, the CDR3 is TGCAGTGCAGAAGAGAGCGGGACCTACGAGCAGTACTTC. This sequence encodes CSAEESGTYEQYF.

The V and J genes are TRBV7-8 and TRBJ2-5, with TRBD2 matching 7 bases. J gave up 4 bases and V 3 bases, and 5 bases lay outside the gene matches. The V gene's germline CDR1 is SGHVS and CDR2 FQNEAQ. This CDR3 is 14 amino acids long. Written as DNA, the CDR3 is TGTGCCAGCAGCTTTGGTGCGGGAGCAGAGACCCAGTACTTC. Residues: CASSFGAGAETQYF.

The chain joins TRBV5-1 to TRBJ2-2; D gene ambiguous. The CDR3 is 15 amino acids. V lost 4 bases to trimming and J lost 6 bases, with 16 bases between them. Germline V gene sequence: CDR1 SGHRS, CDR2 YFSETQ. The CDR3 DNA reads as TGCGCCAGCAGCCGTGACCCGTTTAATGCCGGGGAGCTGTTTTTT. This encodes CASSRDPFNAGELFF.

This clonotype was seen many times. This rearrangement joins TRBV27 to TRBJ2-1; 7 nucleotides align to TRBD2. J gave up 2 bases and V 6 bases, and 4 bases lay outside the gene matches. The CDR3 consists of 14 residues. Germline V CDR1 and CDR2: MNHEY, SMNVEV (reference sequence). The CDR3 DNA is TGTGCCAGCAGGGGGACTACAACCTACAATGAGCAGTTCTTC. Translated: CASRGTTTYNEQFF.

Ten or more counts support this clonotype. The CDR3 nucleotides are TGTGCCAGCAGCTTTCTAGCGAACTCCTACAATGAGCAGTTCTTC. Protein: CASSFLANSYNEQFF. The chain is built from TRBV7-2 and TRBJ2-1; possibly TRBD2 for D (6 bases). There are 15 residues in the CDR3. Germline loops: CDR1 SGHTA, CDR2 FQGNSA. Trimming shortened V by 3 bases and J by 0 bases, and 9 bases separated the two germline ends.

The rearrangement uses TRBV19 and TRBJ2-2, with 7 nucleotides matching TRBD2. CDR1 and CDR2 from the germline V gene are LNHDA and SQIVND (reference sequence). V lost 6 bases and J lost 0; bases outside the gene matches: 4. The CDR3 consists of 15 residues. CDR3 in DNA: TGTGCCAGTAGAGTTGGGGGGGCGAACACCGGGGAGCTGTTTTTT. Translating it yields CASRVGGANTGELFF.

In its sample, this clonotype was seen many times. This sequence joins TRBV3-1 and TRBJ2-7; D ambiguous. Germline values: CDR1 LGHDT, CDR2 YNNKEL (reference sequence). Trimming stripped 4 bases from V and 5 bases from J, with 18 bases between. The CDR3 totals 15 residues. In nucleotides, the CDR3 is TGTGCCAGCAGCCCCGGAAATGGGCAGTACCACGAGCAGTACTTC. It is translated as CASSPGNGQYHEQYF.

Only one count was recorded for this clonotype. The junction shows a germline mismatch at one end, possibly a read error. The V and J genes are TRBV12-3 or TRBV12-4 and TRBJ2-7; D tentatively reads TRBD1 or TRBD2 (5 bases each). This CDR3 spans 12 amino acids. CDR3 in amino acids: CASSGTPYGQYF. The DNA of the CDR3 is TGTGCCAGCAGTGGGACCCCCTACGGGCAGTACTTC.

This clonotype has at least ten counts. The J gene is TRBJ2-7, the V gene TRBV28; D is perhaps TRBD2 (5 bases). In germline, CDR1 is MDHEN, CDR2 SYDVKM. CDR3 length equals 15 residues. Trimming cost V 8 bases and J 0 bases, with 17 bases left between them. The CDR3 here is CASAFAGLSSYEQYF. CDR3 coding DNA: TGTGCCAGCGCTTTTGCAGGACTGAGCTCCTACGAGCAGTACTTC.

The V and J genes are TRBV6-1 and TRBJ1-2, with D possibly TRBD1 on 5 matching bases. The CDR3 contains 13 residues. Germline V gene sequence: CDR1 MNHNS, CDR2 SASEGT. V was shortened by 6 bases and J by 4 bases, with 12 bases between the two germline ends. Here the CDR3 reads CASSRDLGYGYTF. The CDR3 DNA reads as TGTGCCAGCAGCAGGGACTTGGGCTATGGCTACACCTTC.

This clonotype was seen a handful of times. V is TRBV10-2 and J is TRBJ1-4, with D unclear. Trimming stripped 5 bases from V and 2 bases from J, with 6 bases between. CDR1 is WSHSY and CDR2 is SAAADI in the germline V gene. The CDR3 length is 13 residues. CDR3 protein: CASSLRTNEKLFF. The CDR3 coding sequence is TGCGCCAGCAGTTTGCGCACTAATGAAAAACTGTTTTTT.

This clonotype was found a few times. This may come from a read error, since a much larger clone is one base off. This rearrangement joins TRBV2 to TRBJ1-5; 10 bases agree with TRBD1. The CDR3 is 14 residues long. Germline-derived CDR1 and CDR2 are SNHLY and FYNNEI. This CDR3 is CASSRDRGHQPRHF. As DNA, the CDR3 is TGTGCCAGCAGTAGGGACAGGGGCCATCAGCCCCGGCATTTT.

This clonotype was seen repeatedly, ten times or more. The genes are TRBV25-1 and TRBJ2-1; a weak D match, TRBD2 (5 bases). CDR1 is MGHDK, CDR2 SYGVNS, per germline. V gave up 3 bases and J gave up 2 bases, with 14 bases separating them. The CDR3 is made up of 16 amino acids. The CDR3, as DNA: TGTGCCAGCAGTGACCGGAGCAGCGGTACCTACAATGAGCAGTTCTTC. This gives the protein CASSDRSSGTYNEQFF.

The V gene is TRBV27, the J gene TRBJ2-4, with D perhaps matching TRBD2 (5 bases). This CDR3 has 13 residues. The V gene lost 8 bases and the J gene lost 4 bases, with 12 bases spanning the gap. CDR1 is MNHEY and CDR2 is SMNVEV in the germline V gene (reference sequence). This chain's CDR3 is CASAAGRKNIQYF. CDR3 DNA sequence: TGTGCCAGCGCAGCTGGGAGAAAAAACATTCAGTACTTC.

In DNA form, the CDR3 reads TGTGCCAGCAGCCAAGATATTCGTCTGGACCGCTCCTACGAGCAGTACTTC. This codes for CASSQDIRLDRSYEQYF. J is TRBJ2-7 and V is TRBV14, with D unresolved. Trimming pared 0 bases from V and 0 bases from J, leaving 15 bases between. There are 17 residues in the CDR3. The germline CDR1 and CDR2 sequences are SGHDN and FVKESK.

CDR3 sequence reads: CASSLLQGGTEAFF. In DNA form, the CDR3 reads TGTGCCAGCAGCTTATTGCAGGGGGGCACTGAAGCTTTCTTT. This rearrangement joins TRBV7-3 to TRBJ1-1, with 7 bases that match TRBD1. Germline CDR1 SGHTA, CDR2 FQGTGA. The CDR3 has 14 residues. V lost 2 bases to trimming and J lost 4 bases; unmatched junction nucleotides: 4.

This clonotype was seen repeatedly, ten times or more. CDR3 amino acids: CASSRAAGQTYGYTF. The CDR3 DNA sequence: TGTGCCAGCAGCCGCGCGGCGGGACAGACCTATGGCTACACCTTC. The rearrangement links TRBV3-1 to TRBJ1-2, with 7 bases matching TRBD1. Trimming cost V 4 bases and J 4 bases; bases outside gene matches: 9. CDR3 size: 15 residues. CDR1 is LGHDT and CDR2 is YNNKEL in the germline V gene (reference sequence).

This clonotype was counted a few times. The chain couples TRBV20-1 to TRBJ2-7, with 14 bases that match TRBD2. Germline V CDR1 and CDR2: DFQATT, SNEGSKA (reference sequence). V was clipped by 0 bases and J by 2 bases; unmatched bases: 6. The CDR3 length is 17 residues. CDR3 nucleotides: TGCAGTGCTAGAGATCTCGGACTAGCGGGAGGAGCCTACGAGCAGTACTTC. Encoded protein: CSARDLGLAGGAYEQYF.

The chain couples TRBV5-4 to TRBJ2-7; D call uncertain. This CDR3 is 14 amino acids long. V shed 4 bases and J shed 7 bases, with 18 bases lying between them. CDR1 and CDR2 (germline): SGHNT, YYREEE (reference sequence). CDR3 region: CASSKTGSLGEQYF. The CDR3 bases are TGTGCCAGCAGCAAAACCGGGTCCCTGGGGGAGCAGTACTTC.